This T cell receptor (beta chain) originates from a study of blood T cell repertoires in COVID-19. About the research overall: Donors in the United States, Italy and Spain gave samples during acute or convalescent COVID-19. From T cells, B-cell-depleted T cells, or PBMCs came the material, which was cDNA or gDNA.

The germline V gene has CDR1 SGHVS and CDR2 FQNEAQ. Between the trimmed V and J ends, which lost 1 base and 7 bases, there was a span of 7 bases. There are 13 residues in the CDR3. Source study methods: The assay estimated nucleated cells by amplifying reference gene primers. Method: immunoSEQ multiplex PCR; TCRdb's copy keeps in-frame clones and lacks some. That table is the source of V, J and clone size, and D and trimming were worked out from the DNA. The repertoire holds about 130,000 clones, approximately 70% seen once, with under 2.5% in the top ten. Material: peripheral blood. This receptor was identified in a woman in her sixties or seventies with acute or convalescent COVID-19. The genes are TRBV7-8 and TRBJ2-2; a possible D gene is TRBD2 (6 bases). DNA of the CDR3: TGTGCCAGCAGCTTAGTGGAGGGCGGGGAGCTGTTTTTT. Encoded protein: CASSLVEGGELFF.